A single T cell receptor beta chain is shown here with its context. Antigen specificity is unknown. The V gene end was trimmed by 6 bases and the J gene end by 5 bases; junction bases not matched to a gene: 6. CDR1 is SNHLY and CDR2 is FYNNEI in the germline V gene. The CDR3 extends over 14 amino acids. The assay was run at survey level. Sequenced by immunoSEQ multiplex PCR; TCRdb stores in-frame clones only, minus some. Of roughly 46,000 clones in the sample, about 86% were seen once. This entry comes from a study of STAT5B mutations in CD4+ large granular lymphocyte leukemia. Study observations and caveats: Without putative leukemic clones, patient CD4-sorted repertoires remained more clonal than healthy CD4+ repertoires. Higher CD4+ than CD8+ T-LGLL clonality might reflect small sample size.

This sequence originates from a human donor in good health. V and J are TRBV2 and TRBJ1-4; 7 nucleotides match TRBD1. Sequenced: CD4+ T cells from blood buffy coats. CDR3 in DNA: TGTGCCAGCAGAGGGGACAGCTCGAATGAAAAACTGTTTTTT. Translating it yields CASRGDSSNEKLFF.